A selection of T cell receptor beta chains follows, all from one sample in a study of T cell responses to AZD1222 COVID-19 vaccine. Clones were sequenced by immunoSEQ multiplex PCR, and TCRdb holds only the in-frame ones, with some missing. The table has about 180,000 clones, approximately 95% seen once; the top ten hold approximately 0.98%. The sequencing here drew on peripheral blood, taken 28 days after the second dose of the MenACWY control vaccine. These receptors all stem from an adult who received the MenACWY meningococcal vaccine as a control. The CDR3 runs from the conserved cysteine through the conserved F or W. The order of the fields is clone size, D gene, J gene, CDR3 length, V gene, CDR3 DNA, CDR3 protein. D genes are given only for firm matches. Clone size, where shown, is once, few, many, or a class for clones that have expanded.

>.|TRBD1|TRBJ1-5|14|TRBV5-6
TGTGCCAGCAGCCGGACAGGGTTCGCGCAGCCCCAGCATTTT
CASSRTGFAQPQHF
>.|.|TRBJ1-5|14|TRBV7-2
TGTGCCAGCAGCTCAGGACTGGGTTCGCAGCCCCAGCATTTT
CASSSGLGSQPQHF
>.|TRBD2|TRBJ2-7|14|TRBV3-1/TRBV3-2
TGTGCCAGCAGCCAAGTCGCTAGCGGGGGGCCTCGGTACTTC
CASSQVASGGPRYF
>once|.|TRBJ2-2|16|TRBV23-1
TGCGCCAGCAGTCAAAGTAAGTTACCGAACACCGGGGAGCTGTTTTTT
CASSQSKLPNTGELFF
>.|TRBD1|TRBJ1-2|16|TRBV2
TGTGCCAGCAGTTTCCCCAGGACAGGGGGAAACTATGGCTACACCTTC
CASSFPRTGGNYGYTF
>.|.|TRBJ1-1|14|TRBV7-3
TGTGCCAGCAGCCCCGGAGGGTCGAACACTGAAGCTTTCTTT
CASSPGGSNTEAFF
>few|.|TRBJ1-5|13|TRBV6-5
TGTGCCAGCAGGACCACTAGCAATCAGCCCCAGCATTTT
CASRTTSNQPQHF
>.|.|TRBJ1-2|12|TRBV3-1/TRBV3-2
TGTGCCAGCAGCCGTTCGGCGGATGGCTACACCTTC
CASSRSADGYTF
>.|TRBD1|TRBJ2-7|14|TRBV27
TGTGCCAGCCGAGAGGGACAGGGCTTGTTCGAGCAGTACTTC
CASREGQGLFEQYF
>.|.|TRBJ1-2|13|TRBV5-6
TGTGCCAGCAGTCCGCGTCGAGGGAATGGCTACACCTTC
CASSPRRGNGYTF
>.|.|TRBJ2-7|14|TRBV7-2
TGTGCCAGCAGAGCAGCGGTGCGGAACTCCGAGCAGTACTTC
CASRAAVRNSEQYF
>.|.|TRBJ2-3|16|TRBV7-3
TGTGCCAGCAGCTCCTCTGCGGGGGCTGGCACAGATACGCAGTATTTT
CASSSSAGAGTDTQYF
>.|.|TRBJ2-7|14|TRBV28
TGTGCCAGCAGGGAACCGGGAGCTTCCTACGAGCAGTACTTC
CASREPGASYEQYF
>medium-sized|.|TRBJ1-6|16|TRBV5-1
TGCGCCAGCAGCTTGGAAGGGCAAAACCCCTTAGGGGCCCTCCACTTT
CASSLEGQNPLGALHF
>.|TRBD1|TRBJ1-3|17|TRBV5-4
TGTGCCAGCAGCTTTAAGAGAGGACAGGCCTCTGGAAACACCATATATTTT
CASSFKRGQASGNTIYF
>.|.|TRBJ2-7|13|TRBV10-2
TGCGCCAGCAAGTGGGAAAGCTCCTACGAGCAGTACTTC
CASKWESSYEQYF
>.|TRBD2|TRBJ2-3|14|TRBV9
TGTGCCAGCAGCGAGAGAGGACTAGCAGGTACGCAGTATTTT
CASSERGLAGTQYF
>.|.|TRBJ1-2|12|TRBV19
TGTGCCACCGATAGTCTTTCGGGTGGCTACACCTTC
CATDSLSGGYTF
>once|.|TRBJ1-2|15|TRBV28
TGTGCCAGCAGTTTAGGCGGGATTATTAACTATGGCTACACCTTC
CASSLGGIINYGYTF
>.|TRBD1|TRBJ1-2|17|TRBV29-1
TGCAGCGCTACTTGGGCGGCAGGGGGGGTTCTCTCTCGAGGCTACACCTTC
CSATWAAGGVLSRGYTF
>.|.|TRBJ2-7|14|TRBV19
TGTGCCAGTAGAGGCGGGACACCCCCTTACGAGCAGTACTTC
CASRGGTPPYEQYF
>.|.|TRBJ1-4|13|TRBV5-3
TGTGCCAGAAGCTTGGCTATAACTGAAAAACTGTTTTTT
CARSLAITEKLFF
>.|TRBD2|TRBJ2-5|20|TRBV15
TGTGCCACCAGCGAGGGGAAGGGGTCAGGGATTGGCGGGGGGCCCGAGACCCAGTACTTC
CATSEGKGSGIGGGPETQYF
>.|.|TRBJ1-3|15|TRBV5-1
TGCGCCAGCAGCTTGGGAGGGGACTCTGGAAACACCATATATTTT
CASSLGGDSGNTIYF
>once|.|TRBJ1-6|14|TRBV3-1/TRBV3-2
TGTGCCAGCAGCCAACGCCAGTCTAATTCACCCCTCCACTTT
CASSQRQSNSPLHF
>.|.|TRBJ2-3|18|TRBV7-3
TGTGCCAGCAGCTTAAAGGGGCTACAAGGAGGCAACACAGATACGCAGTATTTT
CASSLKGLQGGNTDTQYF
>.|TRBD2|TRBJ2-5|15|TRBV19
TGTGCCAGTAGTCTTCAAGCGGGGGGGCCGAAGACCCAGTACTTC
CASSLQAGGPKTQYF
>.|.|TRBJ1-5|18|TRBV19
TGTGCCAGTAGTCCAAGGCGGACGGGAACCCCGGGGAATCAGCCCCAGCATTTT
CASSPRRTGTPGNQPQHF
>.|.|TRBJ2-7|13|TRBV7-2
TGTGCCAGCAGCTTGGCTCACCCCTACGAGCAGTACTTC
CASSLAHPYEQYF